This T cell receptor (beta chain) was captured by sequencing in a study of shared clonotypes between healthy human individuals (dated by TCRdb to 2020 to 2022). Regarding the complete study: A few men and a couple of women, aged 18 to 49 years, made up the cohort. To estimate repertoire size and how much clonotypes are shared between individuals, the study performed deep sequencing of blood TCR repertoires from 4 to 6 healthy adults. To increase sequencing depth and limit assay-specific biases, TCR repertoire library preparation and sequencing were carried out by different laboratories using diverse techniques. Each donor's leukapheresis produced roughly between roughly 0.85 and 9 billion PBMCs.

Only one count was recorded for this clone. Its antigen remains unidentified. Per-base qualities were not stored, and no clone one base away is much larger. The paper as a whole reports these results and caveats: The genetic and exposure-history diversity represented was limited by the small number of donors. Sampling was limited to blood, and TCR repertoires in tissue likely differ from TCR repertoires in blood. Pairwise subsampling led to the expectation that sequencing depth would affect the degree of clonotype sharing among donors.

TCR CDR3 regions were amplified from genomic DNA by multiplex PCR using the deep immunoSEQ assay. Genomic DNA extracted from each cell subset was distributed evenly over all wells of several immunoSEQ 96-well plates, and each plate served as one replicate. Each replicate PCR for unsorted PBMC received roughly 0.3 ug genomic DNA, equal to 30,000 to 35,000 T cell genomes. Unsorted PBMC genomic DNA was sequenced across ten immunoSEQ deep assay plates. Purified libraries were measured with a Qubit 3.0 fluorometer, size-checked on a Bioanalyzer 2100, and measured again with the KAPA Library Quantification kit. Every immunoSEQ 96-well plate was sequenced on a separate single-read 150-cycle Illumina NextSeq 550 flow cell. Concerning the study's data processing: The immunoSEQ output contained only junctional sequences without quality scores, so filtering could not match that applied to full-length reads. Sequences were annotated with PyIR, a Python wrapper for IgBLAST v1.9, and V/J genes and CDR3 were assigned using IMGT germline references. Reads were removed for weak V/J assignments (E-value above 1e-6), missing CDR3, stop codons, out-of-frame junctions, or ambiguous translated residues. V3J clonotypes were defined as sequences sharing an identical inferred V gene, J gene, and CDR3 amino acid sequence. To compute the percentage overlap between repertoires, the number of shared unique clonotypes was divided by the size of the smaller repertoire. Repertoire richness was assessed with RTK rarefaction, the Chao1 estimator, and Recon v2.1 estimates of unobserved clonotypes. TCRdb limited this immuneACCESS table to in-frame rearrangements with V and J called. A share of clones is missing; checked studies link under half to unresolved V genes, and the rest is unexplained. The DNA gave D and trimming, while V, J and clone size come from that table. The sample data list 450,000 to 500,000 clones, and 78% of these were observed just once. 12% of the sample goes to the ten largest clones.

CDR1 is given as SGHNT and CDR2 as YYREEE, both from the germline V gene (reference sequence). Trimming takes 5 bases from V and 2 bases from J, and the germline ends sit 11 bases apart. The CDR3 numbers 13 residues from cysteine through phenylalanine. The entry retains the CDR3 DNA only, 39 bases that are in frame from base 1. The donors were healthy, HIV-negative adults with no recently reported acute infections or vaccinations. All donors were Caucasian adults living in Nashville, Tennessee, USA. For unsorted samples, about 87 million PBMCs were counted, and genomic DNA was extracted using the QIAamp DNA Blood Mini kit. After blood collection by leukapheresis, PBMCs were isolated using Ficoll-Histopaque density gradient centrifugation and then cryopreserved in the vapor phase of liquid nitrogen.

This sequence was found in a woman between 35 and 50 years old in good health. Some clones in this sample may be carry-over from other donors' samples. The material sequenced was PBMCs. The rearranged chain carries TRBV5-4 and TRBJ2-7, and possibly TRBD1, on 5 matching bases. The CDR3 loop reads CASRPDRAYEQYF. Read as DNA, the sequence is TGTGCCAGCAGACCTGACAGAGCCTACGAGCAGTACTTC.